This TCR beta chain came from a study of cytomegalovirus exposure and HLA in healthy donors. Study at large: The approximately 120 validation repertoires were produced on the same platform as the 650 to 800 repertoires of the first cohort. This was reported in a later analysis.

The table came from immunoSEQ multiplex PCR; TCRdb's copy has only in-frame clones and leaves some out. The sample holds over 85,000 clones; over 85% are singletons and the top ten take around 1.8%. There are 13 residues in the CDR3. Germline V gives CDR1 MDHEN, CDR2 SYDVKM. The V end was cut by 3 bases, the J end by 1 base, with 5 bases between. Overall study findings and caveats: Most TCR sequences showed up rarely, but some public TCRs showed up in many donors. Overall, about 160 TCR beta chains were annotated as cytomegalovirus-associated. Cytomegalovirus status was reportedly diagnosed by the classifier with high specificity and sensitivity.

Notes on this clone: What it binds is not known.

The sequenced sample consisted of PBMCs. The receptor's source is a woman under 30 in good health and CMV-seronegative. The chain has TRBV28 and TRBJ2-3; D unresolved. CDR3 nucleotide sequence: TGTGCCAGCAGTTTTGGAGGCACAGATACGCAGTATTTT. Translating it yields CASSFGGTDTQYF. Together with reference TRBV28 and TRBJ2-3, the CDR3 gives the full variable domain: DVKVTQSSRYLVKRTGEKVFLECVQDMDHENMFWYRQDPGLGLRLIYFSYDVKMKEKGDIPEGYSVSREKKERFSLILESASTNQTSMYLCASSFGGTDTQYFGPGTRLTVL.